The 9 T cell receptor beta chains below all came from one sample that was sequenced in a study of cytomegalovirus exposure and HLA in healthy donors. The PCR contained 60 Vbeta and 13 Jbeta primers. The data were produced by immunoSEQ multiplex PCR, yet TCRdb's version contains in-frame clones alone and is incomplete. The data contain some 180,000 clones, 77% of them singletons. The sequenced sample was PBMCs. Source of these receptors: a woman in her fifties or sixties in good health and CMV-seropositive.

The chain has TRBV7-9 and TRBJ2-2, with D maybe TRBD2 (5 bases). The CDR3 runs to 15 residues. V was cut by 1 base and J by 0 bases, with 6 bases left in between. CDR1 is SEHNR, CDR2 FQNEAQ, per germline (reference sequence). CDR3 nucleotides: TGTGCCAGCAGCTTAGTAGCGACGAACACCGGGGAGCTGTTTTTT. Its translation is CASSLVATNTGELFF.

This clone occurred a few times. The chain combines TRBV28 with TRBJ2-3; 7 bases align to TRBD1. V was pared by 8 bases and J by 12 bases, with 14 bases of the junction left unmatched. CDR1 MDHEN and CDR2 SYDVKM come from the germline V gene. The CDR3 is 13 residues long. The CDR3 DNA sequence: TGTGCCAGCTGCGGACAGGTTCTCCCCCTACAGTATTTT. Protein: CASCGQVLPLQYF.

The chain joins TRBV29-1 to TRBJ2-3, with 8 bases fitting TRBD2. The V and J ends lost 7 bases and 7 bases, in that order; junction bases with no gene match: 13. This CDR3 spans 14 amino acids. Germline V CDR1 and CDR2: SQVTM, ANQGSEA. The CDR3 nucleotides read TGCAGCGCGCTAAGGAGCGGGAGAGAAAATACGCAGTATTTT. It translates to CSALRSGRENTQYF.

The J gene is TRBJ2-7, the V gene TRBV5-4, with TRBD1 as a possible D gene (6 bases). The CDR3 loop spans 13 amino acids. Trimming pared 7 bases from V and 5 bases from J, leaving 16 bases between. CDR1 is SGHNT, CDR2 YYREEE, per germline (reference sequence). CDR3 sequence reads: CASSRTGSDEQYF. CDR3 sequence (DNA): TGTGCCAGCTCAAGAACAGGGTCCGACGAGCAGTACTTC.

The rearrangement uses TRBV7-8 and TRBJ2-3; TRBD2 matches 10 bases. CDR1 is SGHVS, CDR2 FQNEAQ, per germline. Trimming at V came to 5 bases and at J to 2 bases, leaving 16 bases not matched to a gene. There are 19 residues in the CDR3. CDR3 amino acids: CASSPSAGLAETNTDTQYF. CDR3 coding DNA: TGTGCCAGCAGCCCTAGCGCCGGACTAGCGGAGACCAACACAGATACGCAGTATTTT.

This clone was observed a single time. J is TRBJ2-1 and V is TRBV2; TRBD2 matches 10 bases. The CDR3 length is 11 residues. The germline V gene encodes CDR1 SNHLY and CDR2 FYNNEI. CDR3 nucleotide sequence: TGTGTTAGCGGGGGGAGAAATGAGCAGTTCTTC. Translating it yields CVSGGRNEQFF.

The rearrangement joins TRBV5-6 to TRBJ2-1; TRBD2 matches 13 bases. The CDR3 contains 17 residues. V lost 4 bases and J lost 2; bases outside the gene matches: 6. Looked up from germline, CDR1 is SGHDT and CDR2 is YYEEEE. The CDR3 is CASSRWTSGSAYNEQFF. Here the CDR3 DNA reads TGTGCCAGCAGCCGGTGGACTAGCGGGAGCGCCTACAATGAGCAGTTCTTC.

The rearrangement joins TRBV2 to TRBJ2-3; 9 nucleotides line up with TRBD2. The V and J ends lost 11 bases and 5 bases, in that order; junction bases with no gene match: 5. Germline V gene sequence: CDR1 SNHLY, CDR2 FYNNEI. The length of the CDR3 is 12 residues. CDR3 sequence (DNA): TGTGCCGCTAGCGGGGCTCAAGATACGCAGTATTTT. Its protein product is CAASGAQDTQYF.

This sequence joins TRBV11-1 and TRBJ2-1; possible D gene TRBD1, 7 bases. V lost 6 bases to trimming and J lost 2 bases, with 11 bases between them. The germline gives CDR1 SGHAT, CDR2 FQDESV (reference sequence). The CDR3 runs to 14 residues. The CDR3 is CASRPGGPYNEQFF. CDR3 bases: TGTGCCAGCAGGCCAGGGGGGCCCTACAATGAGCAGTTCTTC.